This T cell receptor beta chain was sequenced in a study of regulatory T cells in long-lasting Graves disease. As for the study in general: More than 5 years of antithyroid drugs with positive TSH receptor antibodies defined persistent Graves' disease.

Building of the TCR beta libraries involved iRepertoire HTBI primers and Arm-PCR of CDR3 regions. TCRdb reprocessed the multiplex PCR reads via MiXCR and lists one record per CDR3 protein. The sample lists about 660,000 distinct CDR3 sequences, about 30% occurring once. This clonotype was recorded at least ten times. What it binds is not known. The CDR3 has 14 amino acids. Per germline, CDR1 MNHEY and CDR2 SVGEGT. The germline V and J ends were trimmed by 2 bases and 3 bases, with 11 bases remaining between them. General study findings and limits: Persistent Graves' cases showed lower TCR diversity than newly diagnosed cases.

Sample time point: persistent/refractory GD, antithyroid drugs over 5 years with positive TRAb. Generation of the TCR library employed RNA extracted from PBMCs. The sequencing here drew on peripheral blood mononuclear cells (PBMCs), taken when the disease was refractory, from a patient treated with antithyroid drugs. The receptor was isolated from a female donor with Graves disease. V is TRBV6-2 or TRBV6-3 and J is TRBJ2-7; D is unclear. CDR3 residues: CASSYSRVNYEQYF. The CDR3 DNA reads TGTGCCAGCAGTTACAGTAGAGTAAACTACGAGCAGTACTTC.